This T cell receptor (beta chain) was captured in a study of blood T cells in healthy people across ages. Study conclusions and caveats: Diversity of TCR beta correlated strongly with naive T cell percentage.

In this sample, this clonotype turned up a few times. What it binds is unknown. The germline V and J ends were trimmed by 4 bases and 3 bases, with 12 bases remaining between them. Germline values: CDR1 SGDLS, CDR2 YYNGEE. This CDR3 spans 14 amino acids. A second PCR, run for roughly 7 to 11 cycles, used a sample-barcoded 5' primer plus a J-beta primer mix. TCRdb reprocessed the 5' RACE reads via MiXCR and lists one record per CDR3 protein. The sample includes roughly 500,000 distinct CDR3 sequences, 27% of them seen just once. The sample providers were healthy Caucasian people from Russia, aged about 6 to 90. Each sample had at least 6 million PBMCs isolated.

The chain employs TRBV9 and TRBJ2-3; no definite D call. The sequence was collected from a woman aged 70-85 years in good health. The sample consisted of blood. DNA of the CDR3: TGTGCCAGCAGCACCCATCTCGGGACAGATACGCAGTATTTT. Translation: CASSTHLGTDTQYF.